The text below deals with one T cell receptor (beta chain). These data belong to a study of blood T cell repertoires in COVID-19. As for the study in general: Sources were T cells, B-cell-depleted T cells, or PBMCs; the material itself was cDNA or gDNA.

The ends lost 5 bases at V and 4 bases at J; junction bases unmatched: 11. The CDR3 is 18 amino acids. Germline V gives CDR1 PRHDT, CDR2 FYEKMQ (reference sequence). Profiling relied on immunoSEQ multiplex PCR, and the TCRdb table lists in-frame clones only, not all of them. The sample holds about 42,000 clones, 85% seen once. The receptor was derived from a woman aged 70-85 years in a cohort sampled during active COVID-19. The rearrangement uses TRBV13 and TRBJ2-1; 13 bases are shared with TRBD2. Sample: peripheral blood. The CDR3 here is CASSPVTSGGGLYNEQFF. In nucleotides, the CDR3 is TGTGCCAGCAGCCCCGTTACTAGCGGGGGGGGACTATACAATGAGCAGTTCTTC.